The T cell receptor beta chain described here comes from a study of cytotoxic CD8 clonotypes in ibrutinib-treated CLL. Study-level background: Response specimens were obtained following a median treatment duration of roughly 11 months, with a range of 6 to 36. Mean values per sample were roughly 250,000 productive templates and over 90,000 productive rearrangements.

Trimming cost V 0 bases and J 8 bases, with 10 bases left between them. In germline, CDR1 is SGHDN, CDR2 FVKESK. The CDR3 sequence is 13 residues long. Study observations and caveats: Sample timing was unmatched between remission and later-progressing patients; lymph nodes unstudied.

Details on this clone: Its antigen is unidentified.

TCRdb's copy holds only in-frame clones and misses some; the assay was immunoSEQ multiplex PCR. In the table there are more than 200,000 clones, about 75% of which are singletons. The receptor was isolated from a human donor with chronic lymphocytic leukemia. V and J are TRBV14 and TRBJ1-2; D remains unclear. Material: PBMCs, obtained after 12 months of ibrutinib treatment. CDR3 protein: CASSQEKAYGYTF. CDR3 sequence (DNA): TGTGCCAGCAGCCAAGAGAAGGCGTACGGCTACACCTTC.